This T cell receptor (beta chain) was found in a study of blood T cell repertoires in COVID-19. Turning to the study itself: Sources were T cells, B-cell-depleted T cells, or PBMCs; the material itself was cDNA or gDNA.

Before being deemed recovered, Cohort 3 donors had two negative PCRs, clearance, or symptom resolution. Using immunoSEQ multiplex PCR, the repertoire was profiled, and TCRdb retains in-frame clones only, with some absent. The sample carries 310,000 or so clones, roughly 87% recorded once. This CDR3 is built from 14 residues. Germline V lookup: CDR1 SNHLY, CDR2 FYNNEI. Trimming pared 4 bases from V and 1 base from J, leaving 11 bases between. Sequencing used PBMCs or T cells enriched from blood (not recorded which). This receptor was identified in a woman in her late teens or twenties who had recovered from COVID-19. This rearrangement joins TRBV2 to TRBJ2-7; a possible D gene is TRBD1 (5 bases). The CDR3 DNA sequence: TGTGCCAGCAGTGGAGACAGTTTTTCCTACGAGCAGTACTTC. It codes for CASSGDSFSYEQYF.